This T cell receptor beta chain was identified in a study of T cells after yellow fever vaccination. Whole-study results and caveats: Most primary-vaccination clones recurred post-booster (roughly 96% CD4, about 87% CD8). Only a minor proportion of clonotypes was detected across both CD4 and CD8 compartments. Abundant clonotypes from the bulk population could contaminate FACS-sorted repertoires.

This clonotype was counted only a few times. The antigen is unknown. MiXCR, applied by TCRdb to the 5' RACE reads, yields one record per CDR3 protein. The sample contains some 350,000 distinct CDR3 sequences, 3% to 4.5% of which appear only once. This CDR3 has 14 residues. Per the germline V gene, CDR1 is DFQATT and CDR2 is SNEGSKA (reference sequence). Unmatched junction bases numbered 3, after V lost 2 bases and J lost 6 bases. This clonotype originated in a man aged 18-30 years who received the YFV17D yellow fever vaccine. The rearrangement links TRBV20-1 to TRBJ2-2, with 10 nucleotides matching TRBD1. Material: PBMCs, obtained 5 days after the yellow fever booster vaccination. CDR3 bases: TGCAGTGCTAGATCGACAGGGGGCTCCGGGGAGCTGTTTTTT. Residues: CSARSTGGSGELFF.